Ten or more counts support the clone carrying this T cell receptor beta chain. As yet, its antigen is unknown. PCR used 60 Vbeta primers and 13 Jbeta primers. Clones were sequenced by immunoSEQ multiplex PCR, and TCRdb holds only the in-frame ones, with some missing. The table shows 160,000 or so clones, with roughly 80% occurring only once. This specimen belongs to a study of cytomegalovirus exposure and HLA in healthy donors. Study conclusions and caveats: According to reports, the classifier identified cytomegalovirus status with high specificity and sensitivity.

CDR1 is SGHVS and CDR2 is FNYEAQ in the germline V gene. The CDR3 runs 13 residues. Trimming pared 5 bases from V and 4 bases from J, leaving 11 bases between. The clonotype was recovered from a middle-aged man in good health and CMV-seropositive. V and J are TRBV7-6 and TRBJ1-1; D remains ambiguous. Sequencing used PBMCs. CDR3 in DNA: TGTGCCAGCAGCCCCCCCGGGAGCACTGAAGCTTTCTTT. It translates to CASSPPGSTEAFF.